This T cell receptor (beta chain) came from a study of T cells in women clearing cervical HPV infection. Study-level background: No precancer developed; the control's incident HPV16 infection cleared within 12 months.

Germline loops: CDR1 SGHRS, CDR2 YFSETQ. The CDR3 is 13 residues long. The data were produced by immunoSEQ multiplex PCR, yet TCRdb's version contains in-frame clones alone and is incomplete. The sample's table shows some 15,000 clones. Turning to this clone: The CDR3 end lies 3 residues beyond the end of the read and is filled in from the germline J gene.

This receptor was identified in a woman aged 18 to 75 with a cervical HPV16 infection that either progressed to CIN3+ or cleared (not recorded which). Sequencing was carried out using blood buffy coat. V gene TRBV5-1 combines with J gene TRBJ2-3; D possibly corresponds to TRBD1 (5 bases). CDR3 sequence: CASSFLGEETQYF. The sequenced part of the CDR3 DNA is TGCGCCAGCAGCTTCTTAGGGGAAGAGACG.